The clone carrying this T cell receptor beta chain was picked up one time. Antigen: not known. A sample-barcoded 5' primer and a J-beta primer mix were used in a second PCR of roughly 6 to 11 cycles. TCRdb recomputed calls from the 5' RACE reads with MiXCR, one row per CDR3 protein. The sample holds over 1,500,000 distinct CDR3 sequences, about 50% seen once. This specimen belongs to a study of blood T cells in healthy people across ages. Study results and limitations: Long-lived and aged donors differed, with more naive CD4+ cells and higher diversity in the long-lived.

The sample was blood. The sequence was obtained from a woman aged 40 to 50 in good health.

CDR3 bases: TGTGCCAGAGACGATTCCGGAGGACTCTACGAGCAGTACTTC. This translates into CARDDSGGLYEQYF. The gene calls are TRBV7-2 and TRBJ2-5, with D possibly being TRBD2 (5 bases). The end of the DNA fits TRBJ2-7 better, so the J call may be wrong. The CDR3 contains 14 residues. Looked up from germline, CDR1 is SGHTA and CDR2 is FQGNSA.